The clone carrying this T cell receptor (beta chain) has ten or more counts. This specimen comes from a study of T cells after yellow fever vaccination. TCR cDNA, made by 5'RACE template switching, carried an added universal primer site and UMIs. Each CDR3 protein is one row after TCRdb ran MiXCR on the 5' RACE reads. The sample comprises nearly 300,000 distinct CDR3 sequences, approximately 10% of which are singletons, and around 3.4% rests with the top ten. The CDR3 runs 11 residues. Per germline, CDR1 SGHRS and CDR2 YFSETQ. V lost 6 bases and J lost 3, with 3 bases in between. The chain has TRBV5-1 and TRBJ2-2; no definite D call. The TCR sequence derives from a man younger than 35 who received the YFV17D yellow fever vaccine. The sample in question was CD4+ T cells sorted from PBMCs, obtained 5 days after the yellow fever booster vaccination. The CDR3 DNA follows: TGCGCCAGCACCTACACCGGGGAGCTGTTTTTT. This encodes CASTYTGELFF.